The clone carrying this TCR beta chain appeared a few times. The record originates from a study of early T cells in non-severe SARS-CoV-2 infection. Per germline, CDR1 SEHNR and CDR2 FQNEAQ (reference sequence). The CDR3 sequence is 13 residues long. Trimming took 5 bases from V and 4 from J, leaving 9 bases between them. TCRdb processed the 5' RACE reads anew with MiXCR; each CDR3 protein has one entry. Of approximately 97,000 distinct CDR3 sequences listed, roughly 9.6% were seen once; the top ten hold roughly 4.8%. V is TRBV7-9 and J is TRBJ2-1, with D perhaps TRBD1 (5 bases). Specimen: whole blood, collected at baseline. The TCR was taken from an adult who was a healthcare worker with PCR-confirmed SARS-CoV-2 infection or an uninfected control (not recorded which). CDR3 in amino acids: CASSLTEYNEQFF. The CDR3 DNA sequence: TGTGCCAGCAGCCTGACAGAGTACAATGAGCAGTTCTTC.